This TCR beta chain was identified in a study of CD8 T cells in ankylosing spondylitis. Study-wide findings and caveats: Earlier studies detected some motif variants in reactive arthritis synovial fluid and blood. Blood from ankylosing spondylitis patients appeared to carry a characteristic roughly eight-variant TCR beta motif.

Trimming at V came to 1 base and at J to 5 bases, leaving 0 bases not matched to a gene. The CDR3 contains 13 residues. Germline V gene data show CDR1 as SGHTA and CDR2 as FQGNSA. Molecular-barcoded quantitative 5'-RACE produced these TCR beta libraries. TCRdb fed the 5' RACE reads into MiXCR, producing one record per CDR3 protein. The sample holds about 300,000 distinct CDR3 sequences, 20% seen once. This clonotype was counted only a few times. Its antigen remains unidentified. The receptor's source is a female donor with ankylosing spondylitis or in good health (not recorded which). J is TRBJ2-5 and V is TRBV7-2, with 8 bases matching TRBD1. The sequenced material came from blood, either unsorted or a sorted T cell fraction (not recorded which). In nucleotides, the CDR3 is TGTGCCAGCAGCTTAGGACAGGGGGAGACCCAGTACTTC. Protein: CASSLGQGETQYF.